The 15 T cell receptor beta chains presented below share a single source sample, sequenced in a study of blood T cell repertoires in COVID-19. Clones were sequenced by immunoSEQ multiplex PCR, and TCRdb holds only the in-frame ones, with some missing. In the table there are fewer than 250,000 clones, 86% of which are singletons. Source material: PBMCs or T cells enriched from blood (not recorded which). These receptors were taken from a woman aged 45-65 years who had recovered from COVID-19.

The CDR3 loop reads CASSDGGGGTDTQYF. CDR3 DNA sequence: TGTGCCAGCAGTGATGGAGGGGGGGGGACAGATACGCAGTATTTT. This chain uses TRBV2 with TRBJ2-3; maybe TRBD2 (7 bases). From germline, CDR1 is SNHLY and CDR2 FYNNEI. The CDR3 length is 15 residues. Deletions cut 3 bases from V and 3 bases from J, with 13 bases between. Full variable domain (missing parts from reference TRBV2 and TRBJ2-3): EPEVTQTPSHQVTQMGQEVILRCVPISNHLYFYWYRQILGQKVEFLVSFYNNEISEKSEIFDDQFSVERPDGSNFTLKIRSTKLEDSAMYFCASSDGGGGTDTQYFGPGTRLTVL.

The chain carries TRBV9 and TRBJ2-3; 8 bases are a match to TRBD2. CDR1 and CDR2 from the germline V gene are SGDLS and YYNGEE. The CDR3 length is 15 residues. The V and J ends lost 3 bases and 1 base, in that order; junction bases with no gene match: 4. The CDR3 DNA is TGTGCCAGCAGCGACTCAGCGGGGGGCACAGATACGCAGTATTTT. This translates into CASSDSAGGTDTQYF.

The rearrangement links TRBV4-2 to TRBJ2-3; TRBD2 matches 11 bases. The CDR3 length is 13 residues. Germline CDR1 is LGHNA and CDR2 is YNFKEQ. The V gene end was trimmed by 1 base and the J gene end by 14 bases; junction bases not matched to a gene: 5. This CDR3 is CASSQGLAGYPYF. The CDR3 DNA reads TGTGCCAGCAGCCAAGGACTAGCGGGATACCCGTATTTT.

The chain's CDR3 is CASRGTRGGRDEQFF. CDR3 DNA: TGTGCCAGCAGAGGAACGCGGGGGGGCCGAGATGAGCAGTTCTTC. The rearrangement links TRBV7-8 to TRBJ2-1; TRBD2 aligns across 9 bases. The CDR3 is 15 amino acids. V was pared by 6 bases and J by 8 bases, with 11 bases of the junction left unmatched. Per germline, CDR1 SGHVS and CDR2 FQNEAQ.

CDR3 residues: CASSVRASGYNEQFF. CDR3 DNA sequence: TGTGCCAGCAGCGTAAGGGCTAGCGGGTACAATGAGCAGTTCTTC. The V call is TRBV9, the J call TRBJ2-1; TRBD2 agrees at 8 bases. The CDR3 extends over 15 amino acids. Germline lookup yields CDR1 SGDLS and CDR2 YYNGEE. J lost 4 bases, V lost 1 base, and 4 bases had no gene match.

This chain uses TRBV7-2 with TRBJ2-7; maybe TRBD2 (5 bases). The germline V gene encodes CDR1 SGHTA and CDR2 FQGNSA. CDR3 length: 13 amino acids. The V end was cut by 5 bases, the J end by 6 bases, with 14 bases between. The CDR3 region has the DNA TGTGCCAGCAGCGTCTGGGGAGACTCCGAGCAGTACTTC. Translated: CASSVWGDSEQYF.

The CDR3 region has the DNA TGTGCCAGCAGCGATACAGGGGCTGGTGGCTACACCTTC. Translated, it gives CASSDTGAGGYTF. The chain carries TRBV6-2 or TRBV6-3 and TRBJ1-2, with 7 bases lining up with TRBD1. The CDR3 is made up of 13 amino acids. The germline CDR1 and CDR2 sequences are MNHEY and SVGEGT. The V and J ends lost 6 bases and 7 bases, in that order; junction bases with no gene match: 8.

The chain recombines TRBV4-3 with TRBJ2-3; 8 nucleotides align to TRBD2. Trimming removed 1 base from V and 0 bases from J; junction bases left unmatched: 3. Germline V lookup: CDR1 LGHNA, CDR2 YSLEER. The CDR3 is 16 amino acids. The CDR3: CASSQARGGSTDTQYF. DNA for the CDR3: TGCGCCAGCAGCCAAGCCCGGGGGGGTAGCACAGATACGCAGTATTTT.

The gene calls are TRBV4-3 and TRBJ1-1; possible D gene TRBD1, 6 bases. Germline loops: CDR1 LGHNA, CDR2 YSLEER. V lost 4 bases to trimming and J lost 2 bases, with 17 bases between them. CDR3 size: 16 residues. CDR3 protein: CASSLTWGGSNTEAFF. CDR3 DNA sequence: TGCGCCAGCAGCCTTACCTGGGGGGGCAGTAACACTGAAGCTTTCTTT.

A single count supports this clone. V gene TRBV7-6 combines with J gene TRBJ2-1; D unclear. V lost 5 bases to trimming and J lost 6 bases, with 8 bases between them. Germline CDR1 SGHVS, CDR2 FNYEAQ. This CDR3 region has 12 residues. CDR3 in amino acids: CASSLRFNEQFF. CDR3 coding DNA: TGTGCCAGCAGCCTCCGTTTCAATGAGCAGTTCTTC.

The chain couples TRBV19 to TRBJ1-1; 7 nucleotides agree with TRBD1. V trimming: 4 bases; J trimming: 3 bases; junction bases outside the gene matches: 5. Germline loops: CDR1 LNHDA, CDR2 SQIVND (reference sequence). CDR3 length: 14 amino acids. The CDR3 region has the DNA TGTGCCAGTAGTACACAGGGGCCGCACACTGAAGCTTTCTTT. As protein: CASSTQGPHTEAFF.

V usage is TRBV5-6 and J usage is TRBJ2-7; D remains ambiguous. Looked up from germline, CDR1 is SGHDT and CDR2 is YYEEEE. V lost 1 base and J lost 3, with 8 bases in between. This CDR3 contains 13 residues. CDR3 bases: TGTGCCAGCAGCTTGCAATCAGGCTACGAGCAGTACTTC. Amino acids: CASSLQSGYEQYF. The full variable domain, in which reference TRBV5-6 and TRBJ2-7 provide the parts outside the CDR3, is DAGVTQSPTHLIKTRGQQVTLRCSPKSGHDTVSWYQQALGQGPQFIFQYYEEEERQRGNFPDRFSGHQFPNYSSELNVNALLLGDSALYLCASSLQSGYEQYFGPGTRLTVT.

This clone was seen only once. The CDR3 reads CASSLLWGGTDTQYF. Written as DNA, the CDR3 is TGTGCCAGCAGCTTATTGTGGGGGGGCACAGATACGCAGTATTTT. The genes are TRBV11-3 and TRBJ2-3; D might be TRBD2 (6 bases). Trimming cost V 2 bases and J 1 base, with 10 bases left between them. Germline-derived CDR1 and CDR2 are SGHNT and YENEEA. The CDR3 contains 15 residues.

Only one count was recorded for this clone. This sequence joins TRBV3-1 (or the pseudogene TRBV3-2) and TRBJ1-1; 11 bases map to TRBD1. CDR1 and CDR2 (germline): LGHDT, YNNKEL (reference sequence). The CDR3 has 19 amino acids. Trimming took 0 bases from V and 0 from J; bases not matched to a gene: 9. CDR3 region: CASSQDAGTGGYLNTEAFF. The CDR3 DNA is TGTGCCAGCAGCCAAGACGCGGGGACAGGGGGATACCTGAACACTGAAGCTTTCTTT.

J is TRBJ1-1 and V is TRBV2; 8 bases are a match to TRBD1. The CDR3 is 15 residues long. CDR1 and CDR2 (germline): SNHLY, FYNNEI. Germline trimming cut 7 bases from V and 0 bases from J; bases unmatched to any gene: 7. The CDR3: CASMRTGNMNTEAFF. The CDR3 DNA follows: TGTGCCAGCATGAGGACAGGGAATATGAACACTGAAGCTTTCTTT.